Following are 3 T cell receptor beta chains from one sample sequenced in a study of cytomegalovirus exposure and HLA in healthy donors. In the PCR, 60 Vbeta and 13 Jbeta primers were used. TCRdb's copy holds only in-frame clones and misses some; the assay was immunoSEQ multiplex PCR. The listing records around 34,000 clones. Sequenced: PBMCs. These TCRs come from a middle-aged woman in good health and CMV-seropositive.

The genes are TRBV7-9 and TRBJ1-2; 7 positions agree with TRBD1. CDR1 and CDR2 (germline): SEHNR, FQNEAQ (reference sequence). The V gene end was trimmed by 5 bases and the J gene end by 4 bases; junction bases not matched to a gene: 13. The CDR3 is made up of 16 amino acids. CDR3 coding DNA: TGTGCCAGCAGCCGTATATTTATGGGACAGAGCTATGGCTACACCTTC. It translates to CASSRIFMGQSYGYTF.

This rearrangement joins TRBV9 to TRBJ2-7, with unresolved D. This CDR3 spans 14 amino acids. V was pared by 0 bases and J by 3 bases, with 10 bases between. Germline-derived CDR1 and CDR2 are SGDLS and YYNGEE. CDR3: CASSVGSGSYEQYF. The CDR3 nucleotides are TGTGCCAGCAGCGTAGGCTCAGGTAGCTACGAGCAGTACTTC.

The chain uses TRBV7-8 and TRBJ1-1; TRBD1 might be the D (6 bases). V lost 2 bases to trimming and J lost 0 bases, with 16 bases between them. Germline V CDR1 and CDR2: SGHVS, FQNEAQ. The CDR3 is 17 amino acids. The chain's CDR3 is CASSLRSTRQVNTEAFF. The CDR3 DNA is TGTGCCAGCAGCTTACGATCAACCCGACAGGTGAACACTGAAGCTTTCTTT.